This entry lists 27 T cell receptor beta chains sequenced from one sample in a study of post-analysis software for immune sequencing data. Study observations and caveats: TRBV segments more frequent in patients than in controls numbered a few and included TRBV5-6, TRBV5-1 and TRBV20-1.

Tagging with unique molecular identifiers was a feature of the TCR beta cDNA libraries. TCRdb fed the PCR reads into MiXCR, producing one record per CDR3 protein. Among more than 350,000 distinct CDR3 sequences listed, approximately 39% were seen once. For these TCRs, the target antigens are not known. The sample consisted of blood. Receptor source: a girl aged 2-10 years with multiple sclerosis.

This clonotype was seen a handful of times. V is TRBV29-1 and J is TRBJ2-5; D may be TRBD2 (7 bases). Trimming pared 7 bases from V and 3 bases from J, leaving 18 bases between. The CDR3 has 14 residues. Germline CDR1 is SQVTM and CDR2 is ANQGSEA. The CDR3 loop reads CSERGGLAEETQYF. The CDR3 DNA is TGCAGCGAAAGGGGGGGGCTGGCGGAAGAGACCCAGTACTTC.

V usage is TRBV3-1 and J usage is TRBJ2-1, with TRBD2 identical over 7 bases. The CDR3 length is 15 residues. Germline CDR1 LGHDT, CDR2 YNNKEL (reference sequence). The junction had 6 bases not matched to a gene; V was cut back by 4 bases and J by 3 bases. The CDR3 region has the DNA TGTGCCAGCAGCCTCTGGGGCGGGGGCTACAATGAGCAGTTCTTC. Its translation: CASSLWGGGYNEQFF.

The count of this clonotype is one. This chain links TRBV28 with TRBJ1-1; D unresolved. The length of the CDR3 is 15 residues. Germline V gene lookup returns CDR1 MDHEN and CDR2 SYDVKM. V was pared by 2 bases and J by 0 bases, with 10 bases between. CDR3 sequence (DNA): TGTGCCAGCAGTTTACCCCGACGGTTGAACACTGAAGCTTTCTTT. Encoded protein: CASSLPRRLNTEAFF.

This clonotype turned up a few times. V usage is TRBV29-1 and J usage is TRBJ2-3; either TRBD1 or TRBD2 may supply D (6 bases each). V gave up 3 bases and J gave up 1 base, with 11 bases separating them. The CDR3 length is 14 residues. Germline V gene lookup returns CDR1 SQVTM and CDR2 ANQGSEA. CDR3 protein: CSVDRGGGTDTQYF. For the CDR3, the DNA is TGCAGCGTTGACAGGGGAGGAGGCACAGATACGCAGTATTTT.

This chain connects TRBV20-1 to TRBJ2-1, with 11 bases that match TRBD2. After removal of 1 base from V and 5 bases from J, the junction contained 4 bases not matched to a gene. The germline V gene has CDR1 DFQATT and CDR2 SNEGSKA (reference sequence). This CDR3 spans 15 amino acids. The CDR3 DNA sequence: TGCAGTGCTAGAGGTCTAGCGGGGGGAGACAATGAGCAGTTCTTC. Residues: CSARGLAGGDNEQFF.

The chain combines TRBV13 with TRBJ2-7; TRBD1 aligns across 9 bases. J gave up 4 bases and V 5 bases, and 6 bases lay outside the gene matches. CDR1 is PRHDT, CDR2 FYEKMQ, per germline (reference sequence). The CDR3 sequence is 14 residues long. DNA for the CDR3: TGTGCCAGCAGCCATGGGACAGGGAAGTACGAGCAGTACTTC. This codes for CASSHGTGKYEQYF. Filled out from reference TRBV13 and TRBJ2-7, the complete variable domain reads AAGVIQSPRHLIKEKRETATLKCYPIPRHDTVYWYQQGPGQDPQFLISFYEKMQSDKGSIPDRFSAQQFSDYHSELNMSSLELGDSALYFCASSHGTGKYEQYFGPGTRLTVT.

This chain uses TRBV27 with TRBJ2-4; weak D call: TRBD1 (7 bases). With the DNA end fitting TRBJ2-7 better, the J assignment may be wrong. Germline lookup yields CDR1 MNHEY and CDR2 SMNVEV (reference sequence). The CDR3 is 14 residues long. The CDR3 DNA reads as TGTGCCAGCAACGGGCGGCAGGGGGGATACGAGCAGTACTTC. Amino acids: CASNGRQGGYEQYF.

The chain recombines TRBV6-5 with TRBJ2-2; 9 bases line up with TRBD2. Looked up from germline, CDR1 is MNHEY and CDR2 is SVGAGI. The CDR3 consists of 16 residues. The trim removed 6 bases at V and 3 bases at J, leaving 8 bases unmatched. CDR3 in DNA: TGTGCCAGCAGGAACCGACTAGCGGATTACACCGGGGAGCTGTTTTTT. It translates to CASRNRLADYTGELFF.

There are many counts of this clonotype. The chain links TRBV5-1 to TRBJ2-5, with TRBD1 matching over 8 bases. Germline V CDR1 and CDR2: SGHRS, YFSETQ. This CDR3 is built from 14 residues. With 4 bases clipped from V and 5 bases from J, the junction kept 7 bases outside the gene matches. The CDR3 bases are TGCGCCAGCAGCCCACGGACAGGGCAGGAGACCCAGTACTTC. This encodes CASSPRTGQETQYF.

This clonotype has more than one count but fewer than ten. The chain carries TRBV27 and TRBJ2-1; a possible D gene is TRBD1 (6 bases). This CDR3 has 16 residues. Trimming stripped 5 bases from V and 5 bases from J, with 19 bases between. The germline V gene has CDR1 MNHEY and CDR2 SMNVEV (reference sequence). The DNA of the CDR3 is TGTGCCAGCAGTAAAGGCGCTAGCTGGGACAACAATGAGCAGTTCTTC. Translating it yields CASSKGASWDNNEQFF.

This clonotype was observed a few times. The CDR3 sequence is CASGSESYEQYF. CDR3 bases: TGTGCCAGCGGTAGCGAATCCTACGAGCAGTACTTC. The chain uses TRBV7-2 and TRBJ2-7; tentative D call: TRBD2 (5 bases). Trimming took off 8 bases at V and 1 base at J, with 9 bases between the two ends. Germline-derived CDR1 and CDR2 are SGHTA and FQGNSA. The CDR3 totals 12 residues. The variable domain in full, completed from reference TRBV7-2 and TRBJ2-7, reads GAGVSQSPSNKVTEKGKDVELRCDPISGHTALYWYRQSLGQGLEFLIYFQGNSAPDKSGLPSDRFSAERTGGSVSTLTIQRTQQEDSAVYLCASGSESYEQYFGPGTRLTVT.

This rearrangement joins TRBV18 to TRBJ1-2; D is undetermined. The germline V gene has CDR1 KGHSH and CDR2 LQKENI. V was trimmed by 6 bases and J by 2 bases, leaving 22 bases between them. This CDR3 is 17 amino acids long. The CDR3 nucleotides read TGTGCCAGCTCCCAAGCATCCCGAACCGCGATGAACTATGGCTACACCTTC. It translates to CASSQASRTAMNYGYTF. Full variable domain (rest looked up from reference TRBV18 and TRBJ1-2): NAGVMQNPRHLVRRRGQEARLRCSPMKGHSHVYWYRQLPEEGLKFMVYLQKENIIDESGMPKERFSAEFPKEGPSILRIQQVVRGDSAAYFCASSQASRTAMNYGYTFGSGTRLTVV.

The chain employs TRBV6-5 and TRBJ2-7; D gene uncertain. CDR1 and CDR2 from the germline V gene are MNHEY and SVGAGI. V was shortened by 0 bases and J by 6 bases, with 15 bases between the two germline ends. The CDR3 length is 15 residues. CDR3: CASSYSTLIGREQYF. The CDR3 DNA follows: TGTGCCAGCAGTTACTCGACATTGATCGGGCGCGAGCAGTACTTC.

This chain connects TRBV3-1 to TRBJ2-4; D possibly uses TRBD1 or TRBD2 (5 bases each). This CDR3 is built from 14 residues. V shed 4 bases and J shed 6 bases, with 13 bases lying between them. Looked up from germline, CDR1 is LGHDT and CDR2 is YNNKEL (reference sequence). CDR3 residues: CASSLRGVLNIQYF. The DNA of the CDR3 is TGTGCCAGCAGCCTCCGAGGGGTCCTAAACATTCAGTACTTC.

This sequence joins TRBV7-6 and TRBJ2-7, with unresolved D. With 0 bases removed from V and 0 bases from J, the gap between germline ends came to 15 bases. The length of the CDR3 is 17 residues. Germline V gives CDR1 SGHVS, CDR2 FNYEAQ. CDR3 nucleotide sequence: TGTGCCAGCAGCTTAGCGAGGCCCGCCGGGTTCTCCTACGAGCAGTACTTC. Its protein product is CASSLARPAGFSYEQYF. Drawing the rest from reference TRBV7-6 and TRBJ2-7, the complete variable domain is GAGVSQSPRYKVTKRGQDVALRCDPISGHVSLYWYRQALGQGPEFLTYFNYEAQQDKSGLPNDRFSAERPEGSISTLTIQRTEQRDSAMYRCASSLARPAGFSYEQYFGPGTRLTVT.

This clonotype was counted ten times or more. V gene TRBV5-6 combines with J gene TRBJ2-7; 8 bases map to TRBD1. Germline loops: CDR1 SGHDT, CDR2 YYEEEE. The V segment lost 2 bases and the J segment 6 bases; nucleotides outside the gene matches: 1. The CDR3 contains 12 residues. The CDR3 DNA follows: TGTGCCAGCAGCTTCGACAGGGGCGAGCAGTACTTC. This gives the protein CASSFDRGEQYF.

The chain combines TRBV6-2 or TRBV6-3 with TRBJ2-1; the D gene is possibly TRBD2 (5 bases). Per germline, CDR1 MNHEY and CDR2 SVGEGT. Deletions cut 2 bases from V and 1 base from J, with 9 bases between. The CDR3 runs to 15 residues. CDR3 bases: TGTGCCAGCAGTTACCCCCCGGGATCCTACAATGAGCAGTTCTTC. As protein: CASSYPPGSYNEQFF.

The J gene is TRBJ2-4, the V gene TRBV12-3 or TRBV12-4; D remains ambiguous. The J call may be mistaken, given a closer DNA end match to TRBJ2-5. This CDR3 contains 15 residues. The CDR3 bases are TGTGCCAGCAGTTTGAGACACGGAAGACAAGAGACCCAGTACTTC. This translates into CASSLRHGRQETQYF.

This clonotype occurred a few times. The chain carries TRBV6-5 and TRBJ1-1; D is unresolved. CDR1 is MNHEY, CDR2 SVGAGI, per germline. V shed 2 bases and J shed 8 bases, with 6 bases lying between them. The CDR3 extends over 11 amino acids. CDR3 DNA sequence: TGTGCCAGCAGTTACGACCAGGAAGCTTTCTTT. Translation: CASSYDQEAFF.

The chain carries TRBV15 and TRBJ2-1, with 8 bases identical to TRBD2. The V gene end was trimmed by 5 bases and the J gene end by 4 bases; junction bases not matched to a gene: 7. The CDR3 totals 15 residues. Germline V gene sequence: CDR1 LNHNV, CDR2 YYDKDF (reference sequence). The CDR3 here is CATSVGGRTYNEQFF. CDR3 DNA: TGTGCCACCAGCGTCGGCGGGAGGACGTACAATGAGCAGTTCTTC.

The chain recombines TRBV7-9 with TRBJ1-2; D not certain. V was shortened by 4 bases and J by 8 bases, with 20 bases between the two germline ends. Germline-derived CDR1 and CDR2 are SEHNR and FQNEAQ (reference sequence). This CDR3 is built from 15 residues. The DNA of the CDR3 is TGTGCCAGCAGCTCAACGATTGAACCGGAGGACGGCTACACCTTC. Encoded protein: CASSSTIEPEDGYTF.

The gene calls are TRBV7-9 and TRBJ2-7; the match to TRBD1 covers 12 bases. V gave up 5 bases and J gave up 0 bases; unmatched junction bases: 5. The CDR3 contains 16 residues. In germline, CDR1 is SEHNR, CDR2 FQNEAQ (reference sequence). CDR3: CASSPGQGAHSYEQYF. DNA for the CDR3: TGTGCCAGCAGCCCGGGACAGGGGGCTCACTCCTACGAGCAGTACTTC.

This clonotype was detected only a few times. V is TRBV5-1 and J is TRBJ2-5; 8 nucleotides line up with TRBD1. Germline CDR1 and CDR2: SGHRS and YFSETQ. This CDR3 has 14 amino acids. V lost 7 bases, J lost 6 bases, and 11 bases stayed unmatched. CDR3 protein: CASGQGTEPKTQYF. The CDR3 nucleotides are TGCGCCAGCGGACAGGGAACGGAGCCAAAGACCCAGTACTTC.

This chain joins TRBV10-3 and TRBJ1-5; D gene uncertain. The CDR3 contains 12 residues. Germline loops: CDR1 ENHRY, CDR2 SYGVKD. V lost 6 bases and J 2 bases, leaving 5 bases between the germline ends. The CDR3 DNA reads TGTGCCATCAGCGTAGGCAATCAGCCCCAGCATTTT. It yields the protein CAISVGNQPQHF.

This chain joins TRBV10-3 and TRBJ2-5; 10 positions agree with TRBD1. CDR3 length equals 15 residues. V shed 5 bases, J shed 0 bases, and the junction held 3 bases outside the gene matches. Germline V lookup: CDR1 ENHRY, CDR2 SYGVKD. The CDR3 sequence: CAISFGQGDQETQYF. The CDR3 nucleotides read TGTGCCATCAGTTTTGGACAGGGGGACCAAGAGACCCAGTACTTC.

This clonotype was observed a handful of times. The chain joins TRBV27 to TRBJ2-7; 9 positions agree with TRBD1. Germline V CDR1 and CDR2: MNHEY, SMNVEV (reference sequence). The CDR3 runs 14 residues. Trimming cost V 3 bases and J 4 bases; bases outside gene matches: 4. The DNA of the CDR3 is TGTGCCAGCAGTTTGGCCGGGACAGGGTACGAGCAGTACTTC. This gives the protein CASSLAGTGYEQYF.

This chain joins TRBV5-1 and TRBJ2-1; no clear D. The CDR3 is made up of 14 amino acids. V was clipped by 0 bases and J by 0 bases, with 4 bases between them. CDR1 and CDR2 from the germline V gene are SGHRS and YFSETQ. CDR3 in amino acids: CASSLDISYNEQFF. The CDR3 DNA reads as TGCGCCAGCAGCTTGGATATCTCCTACAATGAGCAGTTCTTC.